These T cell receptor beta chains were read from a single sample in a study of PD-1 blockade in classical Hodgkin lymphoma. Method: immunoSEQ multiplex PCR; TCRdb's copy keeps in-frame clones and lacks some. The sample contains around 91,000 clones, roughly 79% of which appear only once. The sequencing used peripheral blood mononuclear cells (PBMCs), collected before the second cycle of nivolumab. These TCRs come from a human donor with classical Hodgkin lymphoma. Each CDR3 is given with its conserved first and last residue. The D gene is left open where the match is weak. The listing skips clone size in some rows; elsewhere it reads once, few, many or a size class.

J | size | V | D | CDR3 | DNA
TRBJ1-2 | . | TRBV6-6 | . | CASSSDVPGHDGYTF | TGTGCCAGCAGCTCCGACGTCCCGGGACATGACGGCTACACCTTC
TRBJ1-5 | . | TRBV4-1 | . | CASSQDGRGNQPQHF | TGCGCCAGCAGCCAAGACGGGCGGGGGAATCAGCCCCAGCATTTT
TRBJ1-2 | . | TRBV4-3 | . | CASSQGRRSRGPYGYTF | TGCGCCAGCAGCCAAGGAAGGCGGTCCCGAGGGCCCTATGGCTACACCTTC
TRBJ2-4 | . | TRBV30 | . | CAWSGAGNIQYF | TGTGCCTGGAGTGGGGCTGGAAACATTCAGTACTTC
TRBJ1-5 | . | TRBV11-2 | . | CASSLDGSQPQHF | TGTGCCAGCAGCTTGGATGGAAGTCAGCCCCAGCATTTT
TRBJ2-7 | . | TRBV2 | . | CASTRDKVPTTNF | TGTGCCAGCACCCGGGACAAGGTGCCTACGACGAACTTC
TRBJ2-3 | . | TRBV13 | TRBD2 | CASSPTERGSTDTQYF | TGTGCCAGCAGTCCTACCGAGCGGGGGTCCACAGATACGCAGTATTTT
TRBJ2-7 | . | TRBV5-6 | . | CASSLVGRGYEQYF | TGTGCCAGCAGCTTGGTCGGCAGGGGTTACGAGCAGTACTTC
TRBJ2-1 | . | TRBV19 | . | CASSIDRDFPYNEQFF | TGTGCCAGTAGTATAGATCGGGACTTCCCCTACAATGAGCAGTTCTTC
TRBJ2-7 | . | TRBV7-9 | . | CASSTLSEQYF | TGTGCCAGCAGCACCCTTAGTGAGCAGTACTTC
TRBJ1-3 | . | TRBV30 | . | CAWSVIENAIYF | TGTGCCTGGAGTGTTATAGAAAACGCCATATATTTT
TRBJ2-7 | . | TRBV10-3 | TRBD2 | CAIRGLADEQYF | TGTGCCATCAGGGGACTAGCGGACGAGCAGTACTTC
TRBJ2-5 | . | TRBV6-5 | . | CASSPQGETQYF | TGTGCCAGCAGTCCTCAGGGGGAGACCCAGTACTTC
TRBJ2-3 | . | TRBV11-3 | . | CASSTTSAAHDTQYF | TGTGCCAGCAGCACGACTAGTGCAGCACACGATACGCAGTATTTT
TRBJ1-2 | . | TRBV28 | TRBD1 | CASSVDPQTTGIYGYTF | TGTGCCAGCAGTGTAGATCCGCAAACGACAGGGATCTATGGCTACACCTTC
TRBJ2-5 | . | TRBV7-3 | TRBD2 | CASSLEGRLAGKRETQYF | TGTGCCAGCAGCTTAGAGGGGCGCCTAGCGGGAAAGCGAGAGACCCAGTACTTC
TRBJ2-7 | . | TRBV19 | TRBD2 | CASSIVASGLYEQYF | TGTGCCAGTAGTATCGTAGCTAGCGGGCTCTACGAGCAGTACTTC
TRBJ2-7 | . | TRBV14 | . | CASSRTSSYEQYF | TGTGCCAGCAGTCGGACTTCCTCCTACGAGCAGTACTTC
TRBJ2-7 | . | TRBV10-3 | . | CAISETGRPNEQYF | TGTGCCATCAGTGAGACGGGACGTCCCAACGAGCAGTACTTC
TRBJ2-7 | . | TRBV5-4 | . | CASSLVGGEFRYF | TGTGCCAGCAGCTTGGTAGGTGGTGAGTTTCGGTACTTC
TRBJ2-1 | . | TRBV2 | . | CASTAGWYYNEQFF | TGTGCCAGCACGGCGGGATGGTATTACAATGAGCAGTTCTTC
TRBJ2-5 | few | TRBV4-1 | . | CASRSLVGSETQYF | TGCGCCAGCAGGTCTTTGGTAGGGTCCGAGACCCAGTACTTC
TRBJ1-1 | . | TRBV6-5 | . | CATIENTEAFF | TGTGCCACCATCGAGAACACTGAAGCTTTCTTT
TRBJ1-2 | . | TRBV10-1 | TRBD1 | CASSAGTAYGYTF | TGCGCCAGCAGTGCTGGGACAGCTTATGGCTACACCTTC
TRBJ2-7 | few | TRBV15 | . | CATSRGGLGGLYEQYF | TGTGCCACCAGCAGAGGCGGACTTGGGGGCCTCTACGAGCAGTACTTC
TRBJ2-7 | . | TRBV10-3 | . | CAISEGTYEQYF | TGTGCCATCAGTGAGGGGACATATGAGCAGTACTTC
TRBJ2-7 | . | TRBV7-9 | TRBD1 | CASSLAQGSHEQYF | TGTGCCAGCAGCTTGGCACAGGGGAGCCACGAGCAGTACTTC
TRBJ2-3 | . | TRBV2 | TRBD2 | CASSVGTSRGTDTQYF | TGTGCCAGCAGTGTAGGGACTAGCCGAGGCACAGATACGCAGTATTTT
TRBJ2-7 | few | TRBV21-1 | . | CASANPDNSYEQYF | TGTGCCAGCGCAAACCCGGACAACTCCTACGAGCAGTACTTC
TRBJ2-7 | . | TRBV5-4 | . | CASSLVGTRRDEQYF | TGTGCCAGCAGCTTGGTGGGAACCCGGCGGGACGAGCAGTACTTC
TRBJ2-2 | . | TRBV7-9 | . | CASSFGEGDTGELFF | TGTGCCAGCAGCTTCGGCGAGGGGGACACCGGGGAGCTGTTTTTT
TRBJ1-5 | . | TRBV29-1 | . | CSVVIGDQPQHF | TGCAGCGTTGTAATAGGCGATCAGCCCCAGCATTTT
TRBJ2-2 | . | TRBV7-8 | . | CASSLDGAYTGELFF | TGTGCCAGCAGCTTGGACGGAGCCTACACCGGGGAGCTGTTTTTT